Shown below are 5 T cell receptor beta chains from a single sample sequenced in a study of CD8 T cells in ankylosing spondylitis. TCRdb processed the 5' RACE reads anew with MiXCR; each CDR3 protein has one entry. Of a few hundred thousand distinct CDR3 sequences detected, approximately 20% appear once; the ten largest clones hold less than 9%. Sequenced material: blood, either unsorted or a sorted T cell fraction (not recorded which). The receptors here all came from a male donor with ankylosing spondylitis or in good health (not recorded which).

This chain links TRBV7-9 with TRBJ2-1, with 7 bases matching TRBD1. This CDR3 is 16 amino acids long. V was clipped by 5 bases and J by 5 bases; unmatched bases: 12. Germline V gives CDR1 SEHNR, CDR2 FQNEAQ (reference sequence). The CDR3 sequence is CASSAPRQGDHNEQFF. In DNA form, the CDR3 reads TGTGCCAGCAGCGCGCCACGACAGGGTGACCACAATGAGCAGTTCTTC. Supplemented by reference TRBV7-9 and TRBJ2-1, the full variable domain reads DTGVSQNPRHKITKRGQNVTFRCDPISEHNRLYWYRQTLGQGPEFLTYFQNEAQLEKSRLLSDRFSAERPKGSFSTLEIQRTEQGDSAMYLCASSAPRQGDHNEQFFGPGTRLTVL.

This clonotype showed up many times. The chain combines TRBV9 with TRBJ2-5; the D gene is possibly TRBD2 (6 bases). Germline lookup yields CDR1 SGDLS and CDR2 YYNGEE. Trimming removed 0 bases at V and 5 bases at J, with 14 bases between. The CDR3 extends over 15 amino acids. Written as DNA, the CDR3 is TGTGCCAGCAGCGTAGCGTCAGGTGGAGGGGAGACCCAGTACTTC. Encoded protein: CASSVASGGGETQYF.

CDR3 coding DNA: TGTGCCAGCAGCTTAGCCGGCCGGGGCCCGGGCAATGAGCAGTTCTTC. Translation gives CASSLAGRGPGNEQFF. The rearrangement uses TRBV7-8 and TRBJ2-1; D is tentatively TRBD1 or TRBD2 (5 bases each). The CDR3 has 16 residues. The ends were cut back, 0 bases at V and 6 bases at J, with 15 bases in the middle. CDR1 is SGHVS and CDR2 is FQNEAQ in the germline V gene.

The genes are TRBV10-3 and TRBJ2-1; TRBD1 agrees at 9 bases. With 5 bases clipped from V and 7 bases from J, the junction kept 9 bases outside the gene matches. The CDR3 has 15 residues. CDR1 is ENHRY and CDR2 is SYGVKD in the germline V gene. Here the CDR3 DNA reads TGTGCCATCAGTAGAACAGGGGGCGATGGGAATGAGCAGTTCTTC. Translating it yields CAISRTGGDGNEQFF.

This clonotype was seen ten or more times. CDR3 in amino acids: CSAEQGTDTQYF. The CDR3 DNA reads as TGCAGTGCTGAACAGGGCACAGATACGCAGTATTTT. This sequence joins TRBV20-1 and TRBJ2-3, with a weak D call TRBD1 (5 bases). Germline V gene sequence: CDR1 DFQATT, CDR2 SNEGSKA (reference sequence). The CDR3 has 12 residues. The V end lost 5 bases, the J end lost 1 base, and 7 bases lay between the germline ends.